These 13 T cell receptor beta chains were all obtained from the same sample, sequenced in a study of shared clonotypes between healthy human individuals. Assay: immunoSEQ multiplex PCR; the TCRdb copy retains only in-frame clones and omits some. The data contain about 460,000 clones, 77% of them singletons. Material for sequencing was PBMCs. The receptors derive from a woman in her thirties or forties in good health. Some clones in this sample may be carry-over from other donors' samples.

Note on this clone: It is likely a read error: a sequence one base away is far more abundant. This chain connects TRBV13 to TRBJ2-7; D is unresolved. This CDR3 has 12 amino acids. Trimming pared 5 bases from V and 9 bases from J, leaving 14 bases between. Germline CDR1 and CDR2: PRHDT and FYEKMQ (reference sequence). The CDR3 region has the DNA TGTGCCAGCAGCGCCCGATCCAGCACGCAGTACTTC. Translating gives CASSARSSTQYF.

The rearrangement joins TRBV27 to TRBJ2-7, with unresolved D. The germline V and J ends were trimmed by 2 bases and 4 bases, with 9 bases remaining between them. Germline assignment: CDR1 MNHEY and CDR2 SMNVEV (reference sequence). The CDR3 totals 13 residues. The DNA for the CDR3 is TGTGCCAGCAGTTTAAGGGTTTCGTACGAGCAGTACTTC. Its protein is CASSLRVSYEQYF.

This clone was counted many times. CDR3 sequence reads: CAWSVTGGNQPQHF. The CDR3 DNA reads TGTGCCTGGAGTGTCACGGGGGGTAATCAGCCCCAGCATTTT. The gene calls are TRBV30 and TRBJ1-5; perhaps TRBD1 as D (5 bases). V was clipped by 0 bases and J by 4 bases, with 10 bases between them. This CDR3 region has 14 residues. The germline CDR1 and CDR2 sequences are GTSNPN and SVGIG (reference sequence). Filled out from reference TRBV30 and TRBJ1-5, the complete variable domain reads SQTIHQWPATLVQPVGSPLSLECTVEGTSNPNLYWYRQAAGRGLQLLFYSVGIGQISSEVPQNLSASRPQDRQFILSSKKLLLSDSGFYLCAWSVTGGNQPQHFGDGTRLSIL.

The chain joins TRBV6-5 to TRBJ2-7; 8 positions match TRBD2. J lost 4 bases, V lost 7 bases, and 9 bases had no gene match. Germline V gene data show CDR1 as MNHEY and CDR2 as SVGAGI. This CDR3 is built from 14 residues. Here the CDR3 reads CASKLAGQAYEQYF. CDR3 coding DNA: TGTGCCAGCAAGCTAGCGGGCCAAGCTTACGAGCAGTACTTC.

The chain has TRBV15 and TRBJ1-4, with D maybe TRBD1 (6 bases). CDR3 length equals 15 residues. CDR1 and CDR2 from the germline V gene are LNHNV and YYDKDF (reference sequence). V was shortened by 5 bases and J by 5 bases, with 15 bases between the two germline ends. The CDR3 DNA is TGTGCCACCAGCGCCCGGGACACGCTAAATGAAAAACTGTTTTTT. This gives the protein CATSARDTLNEKLFF.

The chain employs TRBV9 and TRBJ2-6; D uncertain. The V and J ends lost 0 bases and 4 bases respectively, with 11 bases between them. The germline V gene has CDR1 SGDLS and CDR2 YYNGEE. This CDR3 has 16 amino acids. For the CDR3, the DNA is TGTGCCAGCAGCGTAGGCAGCCTCTCGGGGGCCAACGTCCTGACTTTC. As protein: CASSVGSLSGANVLTF.

Concerning this clone: A far larger clone is only one base removed, so a read error is likely. The chain carries TRBV30 and TRBJ1-1; D is unresolved. The CDR3 is made up of 12 amino acids. The germline CDR1 and CDR2 sequences are GTSNPN and SVGIG (reference sequence). The CDR3 bases are TGTACCTGGAGTCTCCCTGTGTCGAAAGCTTTCTTT. Its translation is CTWSLPVSKAFF.

This chain connects TRBV7-6 to TRBJ2-2; D gene ambiguous. There are 14 residues in the CDR3. Trimming cost V 5 bases and J 2 bases, with 9 bases left between them. CDR1 is SGHVS and CDR2 is FNYEAQ in the germline V gene. CDR3 in DNA: TGTGCCAGCAGCCCCAGCCTCAACACCGGGGAGCTGTTTTTT. Protein sequence: CASSPSLNTGELFF.

The table lists this clone with a count of one. This chain links TRBV28 with TRBJ2-5, with 7 bases identical to TRBD2. The CDR3 totals 13 residues. Looked up from germline, CDR1 is MDHEN and CDR2 is SYDVKM. With V trimmed by 1 base and J by 5 bases, 1 base remained unmatched. The CDR3 sequence is CASSLSGGETQYF. The CDR3 DNA reads TGTGCCAGCAGTTTATCGGGGGGTGAGACCCAGTACTTC. The full variable domain, in which reference TRBV28 and TRBJ2-5 provide the parts outside the CDR3, is DVKVTQSSRYLVKRTGEKVFLECVQDMDHENMFWYRQDPGLGLRLIYFSYDVKMKEKGDIPEGYSVSREKKERFSLILESASTNQTSMYLCASSLSGGETQYFGPGTRLLVL.

The chain couples TRBV21-1 to TRBJ2-7; TRBD1 is the table's D call, not checked against the DNA. TRBV21-1 is listed as a pseudogene. The CDR3 is 12 residues long. The CDR3 is CASIGQGDEQYF. The CDR3 nucleotides are TGTGCCAGCATTGGACAGGGGGACGAGCAGTACTTC.

Points on this clone: A far larger clone differs by one base, so this is likely a read error. The chain employs TRBV18 and TRBJ2-3; 10 nucleotides align to TRBD2. The CDR3 has 14 residues. Germline-derived CDR1 and CDR2 are KGHSH and LQKENI. The CDR3 spells CDSSPGLASDTQYF. The CDR3 bases are TGTGACAGCTCACCGGGACTAGCGTCAGATACGCAGTATTTT.

This clone has a count of ten or more. The chain is built from TRBV7-2 and TRBJ2-1; 13 positions agree with TRBD2. V trimming: 4 bases; J trimming: 6 bases; junction bases outside the gene matches: 3. CDR3 length: 15 residues. CDR1 is SGHTA and CDR2 is FQGNSA in the germline V gene. The CDR3 DNA reads as TGTGCCAGCAGCTGGACTAGCGGGAGTTCCAATGAGCAGTTCTTC. This gives the protein CASSWTSGSSNEQFF. The full variable domain, its missing parts supplied by reference TRBV7-2 and TRBJ2-1, is GAGVSQSPSNKVTEKGKDVELRCDPISGHTALYWYRQSLGQGLEFLIYFQGNSAPDKSGLPSDRFSAERTGGSVSTLTIQRTQQEDSAVYLCASSWTSGSSNEQFFGPGTRLTVL.

The chain combines TRBV19 with TRBJ2-5; D not certain. V dropped 4 bases and J dropped 4 bases, with 13 bases sitting between them. In germline, CDR1 is LNHDA, CDR2 SQIVND (reference sequence). This CDR3 has 14 amino acids. CDR3 amino acids: CASSNGPGPETQYF. The CDR3 coding sequence is TGTGCCAGTAGTAACGGACCCGGGCCAGAGACCCAGTACTTC.